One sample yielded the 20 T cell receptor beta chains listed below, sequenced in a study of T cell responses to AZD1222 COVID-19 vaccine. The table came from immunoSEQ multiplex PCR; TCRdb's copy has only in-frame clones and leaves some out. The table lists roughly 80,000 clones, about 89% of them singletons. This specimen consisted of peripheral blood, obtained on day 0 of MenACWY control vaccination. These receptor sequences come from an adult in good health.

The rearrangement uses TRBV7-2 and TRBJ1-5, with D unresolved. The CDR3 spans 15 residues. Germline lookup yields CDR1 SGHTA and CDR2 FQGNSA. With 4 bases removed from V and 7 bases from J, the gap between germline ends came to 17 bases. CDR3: CASSYQGSPGQPQHF. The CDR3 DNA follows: TGTGCCAGCAGCTACCAAGGAAGCCCTGGGCAGCCCCAGCATTTT.

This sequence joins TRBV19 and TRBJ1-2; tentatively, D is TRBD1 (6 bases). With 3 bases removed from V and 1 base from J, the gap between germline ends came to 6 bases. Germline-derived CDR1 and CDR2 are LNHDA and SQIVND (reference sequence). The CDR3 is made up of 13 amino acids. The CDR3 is CASSMDSNYGYTF. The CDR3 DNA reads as TGTGCCAGTAGTATGGACAGTAACTATGGCTACACCTTC.

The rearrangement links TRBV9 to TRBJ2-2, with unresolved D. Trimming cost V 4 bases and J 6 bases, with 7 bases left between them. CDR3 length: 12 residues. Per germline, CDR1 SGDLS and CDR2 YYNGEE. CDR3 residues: CASSQTPGELFF. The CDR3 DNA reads TGTGCCAGCAGCCAAACTCCCGGGGAGCTGTTTTTT.

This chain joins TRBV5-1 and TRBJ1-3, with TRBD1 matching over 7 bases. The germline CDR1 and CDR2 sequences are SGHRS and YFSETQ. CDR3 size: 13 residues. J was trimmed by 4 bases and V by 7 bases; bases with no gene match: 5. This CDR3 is CASSGTEGNTIYF. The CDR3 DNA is TGCGCCAGCTCCGGGACAGAAGGAAACACCATATATTTT.

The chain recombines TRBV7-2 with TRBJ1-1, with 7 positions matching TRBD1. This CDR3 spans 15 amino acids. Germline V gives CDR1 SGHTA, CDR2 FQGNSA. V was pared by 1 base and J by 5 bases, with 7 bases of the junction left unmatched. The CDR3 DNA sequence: TGTGCCAGCAGCTTAGTGGGAGGGGGCGAGACTGAAGCTTTCTTT. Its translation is CASSLVGGGETEAFF.

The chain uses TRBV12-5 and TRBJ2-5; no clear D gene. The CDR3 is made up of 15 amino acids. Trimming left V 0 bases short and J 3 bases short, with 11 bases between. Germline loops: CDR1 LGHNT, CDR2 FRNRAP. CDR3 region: CASGLVRAGEETQYF. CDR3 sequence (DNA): TGTGCTAGTGGTTTGGTCCGGGCAGGAGAAGAGACCCAGTACTTC.

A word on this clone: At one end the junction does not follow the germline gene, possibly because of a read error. DNA for the CDR3: TGTGCTAGCAGCTTAGGGCTAGCTGAGGCAGAGACCCAGTACTTC. Its translation: CASSLGLAEAETQYF. The chain couples TRBV7-7 to TRBJ2-5; perhaps TRBD2 as D (5 bases). The CDR3 runs to 15 residues. The germline CDR1 and CDR2 sequences are SSHAT and FNYEAQ (reference sequence). Drawing the rest from reference TRBV7-7 and TRBJ2-5, the complete variable domain is GAGVSQSPRYKVTKRGQDVTLRCDPISSHATLYWYQQALGQGPEFLTYFNYEAQPDKSGLPSDRFSAERPEGSISTLTIQRTEQRDSAMYRCASSLGLAEAETQYFGPGTRLLVL.

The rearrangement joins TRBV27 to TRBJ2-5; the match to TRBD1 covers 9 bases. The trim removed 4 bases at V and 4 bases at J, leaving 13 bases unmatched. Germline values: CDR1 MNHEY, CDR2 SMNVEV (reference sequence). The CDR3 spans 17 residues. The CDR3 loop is CASSSLSGTGTVETQYF. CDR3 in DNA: TGTGCCAGCAGTTCGCTGTCCGGGACAGGGACAGTAGAGACCCAGTACTTC.

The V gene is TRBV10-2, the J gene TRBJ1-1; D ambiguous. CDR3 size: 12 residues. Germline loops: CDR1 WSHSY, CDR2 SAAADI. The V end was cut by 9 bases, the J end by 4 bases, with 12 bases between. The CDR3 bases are TGCGCCAGTTCTGGCAGAGTCACTGAAGCTTTCTTT. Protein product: CASSGRVTEAFF.

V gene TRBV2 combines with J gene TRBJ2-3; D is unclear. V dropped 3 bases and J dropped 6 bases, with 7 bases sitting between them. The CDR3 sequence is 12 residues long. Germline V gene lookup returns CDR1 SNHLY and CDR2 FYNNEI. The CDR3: CASSDWRDTQYF. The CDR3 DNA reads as TGTGCCAGCAGTGATTGGCGCGATACGCAGTATTTT.

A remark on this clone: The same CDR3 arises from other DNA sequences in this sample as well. The CDR3 loop reads CASSFKGNTEAFF. CDR3 in DNA: TGTGCCAGCAGCTTTAAGGGAAACACTGAAGCTTTCTTT. This chain joins TRBV7-9 and TRBJ1-1; no firm D call. Germline values: CDR1 SEHNR, CDR2 FQNEAQ (reference sequence). V lost 3 bases, J lost 2 bases, and 7 bases lay in between. The CDR3 contains 13 residues.

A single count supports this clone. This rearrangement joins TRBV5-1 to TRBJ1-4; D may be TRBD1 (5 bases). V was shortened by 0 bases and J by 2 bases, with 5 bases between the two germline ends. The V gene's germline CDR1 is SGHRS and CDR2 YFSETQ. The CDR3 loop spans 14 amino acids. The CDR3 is CASSLEGTNEKLFF. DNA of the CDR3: TGCGCCAGCAGCTTGGAGGGGACTAATGAAAAACTGTTTTTT.

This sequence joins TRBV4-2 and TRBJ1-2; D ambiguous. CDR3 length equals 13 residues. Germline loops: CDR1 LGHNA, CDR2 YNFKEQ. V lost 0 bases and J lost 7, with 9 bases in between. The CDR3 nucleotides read TGTGCCAGCAGCCAAGATCCGCCGGTTGGCTACACCTTC. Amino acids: CASSQDPPVGYTF.

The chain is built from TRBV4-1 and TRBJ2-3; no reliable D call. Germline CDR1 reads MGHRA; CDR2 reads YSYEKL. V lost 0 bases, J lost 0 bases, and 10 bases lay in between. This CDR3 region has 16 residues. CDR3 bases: TGCGCCAGCAGCCAAGAGTCAGGCGTCAGCACAGATACGCAGTATTTT. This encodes CASSQESGVSTDTQYF.

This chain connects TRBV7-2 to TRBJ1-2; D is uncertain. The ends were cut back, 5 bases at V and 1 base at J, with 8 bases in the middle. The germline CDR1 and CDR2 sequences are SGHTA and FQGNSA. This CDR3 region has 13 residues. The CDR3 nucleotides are TGTGCCAGCAGCCGTAGTAGTAACTATGGCTACACCTTC. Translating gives CASSRSSNYGYTF. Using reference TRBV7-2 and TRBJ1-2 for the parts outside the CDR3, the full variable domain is GAGVSQSPSNKVTEKGKDVELRCDPISGHTALYWYRQSLGQGLEFLIYFQGNSAPDKSGLPSDRFSAERTGGSVSTLTIQRTQQEDSAVYLCASSRSSNYGYTFGSGTRLTVV.

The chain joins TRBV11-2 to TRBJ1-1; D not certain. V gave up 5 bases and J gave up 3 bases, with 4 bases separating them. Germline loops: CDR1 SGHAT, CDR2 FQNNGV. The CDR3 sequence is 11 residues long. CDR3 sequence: CASSDHTEAFF. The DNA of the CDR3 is TGTGCCAGCAGCGATCACACTGAAGCTTTCTTT.

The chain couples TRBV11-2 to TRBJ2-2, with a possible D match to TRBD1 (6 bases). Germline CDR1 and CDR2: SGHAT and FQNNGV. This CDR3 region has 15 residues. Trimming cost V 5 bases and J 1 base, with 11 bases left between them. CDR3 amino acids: CASSPGQLNTGELFF. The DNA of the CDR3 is TGTGCCAGCAGCCCTGGACAGTTGAACACCGGGGAGCTGTTTTTT.

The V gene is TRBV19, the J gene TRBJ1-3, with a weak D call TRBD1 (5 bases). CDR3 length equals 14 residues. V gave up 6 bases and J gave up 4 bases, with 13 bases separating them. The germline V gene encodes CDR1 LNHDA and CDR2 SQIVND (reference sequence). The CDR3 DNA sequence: TGTGCCAGTAGCCAAGGGGCTACGGGAAACACCATATATTTT. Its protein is CASSQGATGNTIYF.

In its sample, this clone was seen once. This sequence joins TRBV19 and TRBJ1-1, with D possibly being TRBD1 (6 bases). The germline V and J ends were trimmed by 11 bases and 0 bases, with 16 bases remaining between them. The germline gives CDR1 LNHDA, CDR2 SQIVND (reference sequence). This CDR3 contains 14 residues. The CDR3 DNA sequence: TGTGCCGTCCGGACAGTGAGTTTGAACACTGAAGCTTTCTTT. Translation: CAVRTVSLNTEAFF.

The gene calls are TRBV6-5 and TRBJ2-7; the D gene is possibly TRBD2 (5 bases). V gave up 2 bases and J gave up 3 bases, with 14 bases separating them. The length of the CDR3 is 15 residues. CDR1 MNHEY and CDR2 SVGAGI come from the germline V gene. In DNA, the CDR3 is TGTGCCAGCAGTTACGACGGGAACTCCCACTACGAGCAGTACTTC. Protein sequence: CASSYDGNSHYEQYF.